What follows are 14 T cell receptor beta chains derived from one specimen sequenced in a study of T cells expressing NK-cell markers (TCRdb year 2020). Library generation was performed with 5' RACE. These reads were obtained on an Illumina HiSeq 2000. TCRdb reprocessed the raw reads; every CDR3 protein sequence is a single record, and DNA is not supplied. The table of this sample itemizes about 400,000 distinct CDR3 sequences. The top ten clones comprise approximately 12% of the sample. What was sequenced was blood T cells: a sorted CD56 or NKG2C T cell subset, CD4+ or CD8+ T cells, or bulk PBMC T cells (not recorded which). All receptors come from a woman aged 45-65 years in good health. Donor details come from another sample of the same person, matched by shared clones.

This chain connects TRBV10-2 to TRBJ2-1; TCRdb selects TRBD2, and the lack of DNA leaves this call unchecked. Germline CDR1 and CDR2: WSHSY and SAAADI. The CDR3 spans 11 residues. CDR3 amino acids: CASGPGGEQFF.

The gene calls are TRBV4-1 and TRBJ1-1; TCRdb reports TRBD1, a call that lacks DNA to check it against. CDR3 size: 18 residues. Germline values: CDR1 MGHRA, CDR2 YSYEKL. CDR3 in amino acids: CASSLQGWGKNMNTEAFF.

V is TRBV11-2 and J is TRBJ1-1. CDR3 length equals 12 residues. Germline lookup yields CDR1 SGHAT and CDR2 FQNNGV. The CDR3 loop is CASSSKRAEAFF.

V and J are TRBV7-2 and TRBJ2-5; TCRdb calls TRBD2, which cannot be checked without DNA. CDR1 SGHTA and CDR2 FQGNSA come from the germline V gene. CDR3 length equals 16 residues. CDR3 amino acids: CASSSGLDRRQETQYF.

V usage is TRBV20-1 and J usage is TRBJ2-3; TCRdb reports TRBD2, a call that lacks DNA to check it against. Germline V gene lookup returns CDR1 DFQATT and CDR2 SNEGSKA (reference sequence). This CDR3 is built from 12 residues. CDR3 sequence reads: CGGEEGTDTQYF.

The chain recombines TRBV11-2 with TRBJ1-2; checking the TCRdb D call of TRBD1 is not possible without DNA. This CDR3 spans 15 amino acids. Per the germline V gene, CDR1 is SGHAT and CDR2 is FQNNGV. The CDR3 protein is CASSLGAGVNYGYTF.

This rearrangement joins TRBV10-3 to TRBJ2-1; the D call of TRBD2 rests on TCRdb alone, since no DNA is present to check it. CDR1 is ENHRY, CDR2 SYGVKD, per germline. The CDR3 length is 13 residues. CDR3 sequence reads: CAISPGGNNEQFF.

The chain combines TRBV7-8 with TRBJ1-4. Germline loops: CDR1 SGHVS, CDR2 FQNEAQ. The CDR3 is made up of 12 amino acids. CDR3 amino acids: CASSLAYEKLFF.

The CDR3 sequence: CASSSLRTPRSTDTLYF. The rearrangement links TRBV5-6 to TRBJ2-3; the TCRdb D gene call, TRBD2, has no DNA to confirm it. CDR3 length: 17 amino acids. Germline CDR1 reads SGHDT; CDR2 reads YYEEEE.

This chain links TRBV7-6 with TRBJ2-1; the D call of TRBD1 rests on TCRdb alone, since no DNA is present to check it. The CDR3 loop spans 15 amino acids. In germline, CDR1 is SGHVS, CDR2 FNYEAQ. This CDR3 is CASSTPGPSYNEQFF.

The V gene is TRBV20-1, the J gene TRBJ1-1; without DNA, the TCRdb call of TRBD1 cannot be checked. CDR3 length: 14 residues. Germline CDR1 is DFQATT and CDR2 is SNEGSKA (reference sequence). The CDR3 spells CSARPPGPRTEAFF.

The chain employs TRBV12-3 or TRBV12-4 and TRBJ2-7. The CDR3 totals 11 residues. This CDR3 is CASSFAYEQYF.

This chain links TRBV12-3 or TRBV12-4 with TRBJ2-5; TCRdb selects TRBD2, and the lack of DNA leaves this call unchecked. The CDR3 has 12 residues. CDR3: CASSFGSETQYF.

The chain joins TRBV14 to TRBJ2-1; TCRdb gives TRBD2 as the D gene, but with no DNA this cannot be confirmed. CDR3 size: 16 residues. Germline loops: CDR1 SGHDN, CDR2 FVKESK. The CDR3 here is CASSQRRGSLYNEQFF.